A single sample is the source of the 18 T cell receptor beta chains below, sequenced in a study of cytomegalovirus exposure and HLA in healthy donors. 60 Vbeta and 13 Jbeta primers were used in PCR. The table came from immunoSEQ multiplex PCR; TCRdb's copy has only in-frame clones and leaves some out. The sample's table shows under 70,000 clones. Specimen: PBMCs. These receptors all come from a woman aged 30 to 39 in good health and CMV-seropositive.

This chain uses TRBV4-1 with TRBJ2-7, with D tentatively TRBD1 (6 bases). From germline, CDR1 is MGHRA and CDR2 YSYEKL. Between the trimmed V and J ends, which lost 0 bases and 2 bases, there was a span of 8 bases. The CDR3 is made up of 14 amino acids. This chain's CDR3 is CASSQEPGAYEQYF. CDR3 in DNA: TGCGCCAGCAGCCAAGAACCAGGGGCCTACGAGCAGTACTTC.

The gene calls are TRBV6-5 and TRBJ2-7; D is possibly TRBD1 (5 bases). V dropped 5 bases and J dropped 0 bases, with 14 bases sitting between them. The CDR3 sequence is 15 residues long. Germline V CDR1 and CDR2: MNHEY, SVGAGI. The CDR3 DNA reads TGTGCCAGCAGTCCCGCGGACACCTACTCCTACGAGCAGTACTTC. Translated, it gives CASSPADTYSYEQYF.

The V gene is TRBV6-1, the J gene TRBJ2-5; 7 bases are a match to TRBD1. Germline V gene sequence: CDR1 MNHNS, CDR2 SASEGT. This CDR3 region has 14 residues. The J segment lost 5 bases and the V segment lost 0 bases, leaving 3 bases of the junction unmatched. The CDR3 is CASSEAGGGETQYF. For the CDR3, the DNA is TGTGCCAGCAGTGAAGCAGGGGGCGGGGAGACCCAGTACTTC.

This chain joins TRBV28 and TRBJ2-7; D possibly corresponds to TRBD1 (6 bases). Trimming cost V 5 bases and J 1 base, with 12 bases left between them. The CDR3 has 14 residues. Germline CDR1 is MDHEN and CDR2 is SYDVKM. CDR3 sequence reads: CASSPRTVSYEQYF. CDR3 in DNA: TGTGCCAGCAGTCCCCGGACAGTTTCCTACGAGCAGTACTTC.

CDR3 region: CASSSRQRNEQYF. In DNA form, the CDR3 reads TGTGCCAGCAGTTCCCGACAGAGGAACGAGCAGTACTTC. The chain links TRBV6-5 to TRBJ2-7, with a tentative D call TRBD1 (5 bases). The CDR3 length is 13 residues. Germline lookup yields CDR1 MNHEY and CDR2 SVGAGI. V dropped 4 bases and J dropped 5 bases, with 12 bases sitting between them.

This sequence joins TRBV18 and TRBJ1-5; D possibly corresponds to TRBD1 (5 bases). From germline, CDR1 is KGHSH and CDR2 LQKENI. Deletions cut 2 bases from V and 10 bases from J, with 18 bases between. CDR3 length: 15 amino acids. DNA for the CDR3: TGTGCCAGCTCACCAAGCGGGACGGGTGCATGCCCCCAGCATTTT. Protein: CASSPSGTGACPQHF.

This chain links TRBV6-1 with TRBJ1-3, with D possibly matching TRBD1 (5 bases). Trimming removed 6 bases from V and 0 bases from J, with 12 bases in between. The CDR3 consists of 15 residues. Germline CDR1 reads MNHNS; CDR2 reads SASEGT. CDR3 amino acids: CASSKDTSSGNTIYF. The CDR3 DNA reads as TGTGCCAGCAGCAAGGACACAAGCTCTGGAAACACCATATATTTT.

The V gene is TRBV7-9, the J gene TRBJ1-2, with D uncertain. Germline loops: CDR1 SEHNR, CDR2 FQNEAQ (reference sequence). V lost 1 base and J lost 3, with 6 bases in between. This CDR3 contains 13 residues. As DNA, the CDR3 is TGTGCCAGCAGCTTAGACAGCCACTATGGCTACACCTTC. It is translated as CASSLDSHYGYTF. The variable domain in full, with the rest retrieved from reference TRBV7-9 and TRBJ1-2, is DTGVSQNPRHKITKRGQNVTFRCDPISEHNRLYWYRQTLGQGPEFLTYFQNEAQLEKSRLLSDRFSAERPKGSFSTLEIQRTEQGDSAMYLCASSLDSHYGYTFGSGTRLTVV.

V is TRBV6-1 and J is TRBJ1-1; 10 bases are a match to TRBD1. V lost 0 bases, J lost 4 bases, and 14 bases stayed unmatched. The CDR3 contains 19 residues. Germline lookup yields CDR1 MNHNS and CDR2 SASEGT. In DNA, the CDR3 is TGTGCCAGCAGTGAAGCCTCCGGGACAGGGGCTCGAATGGGCACTGAAGCTTTCTTT. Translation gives CASSEASGTGARMGTEAFF.

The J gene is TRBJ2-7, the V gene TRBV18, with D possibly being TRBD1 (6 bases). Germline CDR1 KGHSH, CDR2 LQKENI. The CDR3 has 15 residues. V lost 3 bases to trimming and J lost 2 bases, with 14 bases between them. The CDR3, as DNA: TGTGCCAGCTCACCCGCGACAGGCCGGACCTACGAGCAGTACTTC. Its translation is CASSPATGRTYEQYF.

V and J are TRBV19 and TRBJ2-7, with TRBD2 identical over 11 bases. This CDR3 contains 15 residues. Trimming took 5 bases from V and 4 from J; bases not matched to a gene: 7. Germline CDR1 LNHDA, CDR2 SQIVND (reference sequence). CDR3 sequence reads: CASSPLAGGVYEQYF. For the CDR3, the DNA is TGTGCCAGTAGTCCGCTAGCGGGGGGTGTTTACGAGCAGTACTTC.

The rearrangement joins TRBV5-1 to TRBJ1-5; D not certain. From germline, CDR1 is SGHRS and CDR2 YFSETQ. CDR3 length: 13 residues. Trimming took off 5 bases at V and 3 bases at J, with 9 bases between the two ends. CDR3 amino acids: CASSRGDNQPQHF. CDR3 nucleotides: TGCGCCAGCAGTCGCGGGGACAATCAGCCCCAGCATTTT.

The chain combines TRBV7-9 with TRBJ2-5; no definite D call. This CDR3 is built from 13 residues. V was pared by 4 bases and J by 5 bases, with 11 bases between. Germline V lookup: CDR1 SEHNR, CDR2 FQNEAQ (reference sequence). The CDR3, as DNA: TGTGCCAGCAGCTATTTGAACTGGGAGACCCAGTACTTC. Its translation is CASSYLNWETQYF.

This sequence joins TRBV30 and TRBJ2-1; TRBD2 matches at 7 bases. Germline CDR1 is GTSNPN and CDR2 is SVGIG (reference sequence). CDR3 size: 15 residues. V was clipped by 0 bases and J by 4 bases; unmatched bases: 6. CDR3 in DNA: TGTGCCTGGAGTGTAGGCGGGGGACCTTACAATGAGCAGTTCTTC. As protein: CAWSVGGGPYNEQFF.

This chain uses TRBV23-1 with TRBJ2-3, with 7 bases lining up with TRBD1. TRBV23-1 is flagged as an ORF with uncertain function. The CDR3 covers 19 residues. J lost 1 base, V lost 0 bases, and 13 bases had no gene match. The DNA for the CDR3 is TGCGCCAGCAGTCAATCGCAGAGACCCCGACAGGGACGCACAGATACGCAGTATTTT. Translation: CASSQSQRPRQGRTDTQYF.

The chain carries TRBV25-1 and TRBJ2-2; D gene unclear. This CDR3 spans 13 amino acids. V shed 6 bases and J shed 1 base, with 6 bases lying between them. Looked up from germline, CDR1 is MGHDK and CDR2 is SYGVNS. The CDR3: CASRRGNTGELFF. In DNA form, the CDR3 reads TGTGCCAGCAGGCGAGGGAACACCGGGGAGCTGTTTTTT. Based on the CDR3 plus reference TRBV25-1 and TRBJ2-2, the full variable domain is EADIYQTPRYLVIGTGKKITLECSQTMGHDKMYWYQQDPGMELHLIHYSYGVNSTEKGDLSSESTVSRIRTEHFPLTLESARPSHTSQYLCASRRGNTGELFFGEGSRLTVL.

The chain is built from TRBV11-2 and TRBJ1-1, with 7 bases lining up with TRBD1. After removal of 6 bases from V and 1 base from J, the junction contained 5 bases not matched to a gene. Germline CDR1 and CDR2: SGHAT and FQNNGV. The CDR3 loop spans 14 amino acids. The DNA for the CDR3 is TGTGCCAGCAGAAAGACAGGGAGGAACACTGAAGCTTTCTTT. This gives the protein CASRKTGRNTEAFF.

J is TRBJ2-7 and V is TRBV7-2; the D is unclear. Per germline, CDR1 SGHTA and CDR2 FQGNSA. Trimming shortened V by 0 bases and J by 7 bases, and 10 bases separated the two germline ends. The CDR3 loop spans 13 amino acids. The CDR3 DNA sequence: TGTGCCAGCAGCTTAGCTTGGAGTGGGGAGCAGTACTTC. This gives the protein CASSLAWSGEQYF.